One and the same sample provided the 7 T cell receptor beta chains below, sequenced in a study of blood T cell repertoires in COVID-19. Method: immunoSEQ multiplex PCR; TCRdb's copy keeps in-frame clones and lacks some. The sample yields around 430,000 clones, about 87% seen once. Sequenced sample: peripheral blood. These receptors originate from a woman in her forties or fifties with COVID-19, enrolled during active disease.

The V call is TRBV7-9, the J call TRBJ1-1; D possibly corresponds to TRBD1 (5 bases). The CDR3 is made up of 13 amino acids. The germline V and J ends were trimmed by 3 bases and 4 bases, with 9 bases remaining between them. Germline V gene lookup returns CDR1 SEHNR and CDR2 FQNEAQ (reference sequence). CDR3: CASSFSGPTEAFF. CDR3 nucleotide sequence: TGTGCCAGCAGCTTTTCAGGGCCCACTGAAGCTTTCTTT.

The chain has TRBV6-5 and TRBJ1-2; 8 nucleotides line up with TRBD1. The germline V gene encodes CDR1 MNHEY and CDR2 SVGAGI. This CDR3 comprises 13 residues. Trimming removed 7 bases from V and 7 bases from J; junction bases left unmatched: 8. The CDR3 sequence: CASTRTGRGGYTF. The CDR3 region has the DNA TGTGCCAGCACTCGGACAGGGAGAGGTGGCTACACCTTC.

This chain uses TRBV7-8 with TRBJ1-2; 8 bases are shared with TRBD1. CDR3 length: 16 residues. The V gene end was trimmed by 5 bases and the J gene end by 0 bases; junction bases not matched to a gene: 8. Germline V gene data show CDR1 as SGHVS and CDR2 as FQNEAQ. CDR3: CASSPNRDRTNYGYTF. Here the CDR3 DNA reads TGTGCCAGCAGCCCGAACCGGGACAGGACTAACTATGGCTACACCTTC.

Turning to this clone: Other DNA sequences in this sample translate to the same CDR3. This chain links TRBV9 with TRBJ1-1; possible D gene TRBD1, 5 bases. The germline V and J ends were trimmed by 3 bases and 6 bases, with 9 bases remaining between them. Germline values: CDR1 SGDLS, CDR2 YYNGEE. The CDR3 is 12 amino acids. CDR3 nucleotides: TGTGCCAGCAGCGCCGGGGGTGCTGAAGCTTTCTTT. It yields the protein CASSAGGAEAFF.

V and J are TRBV7-2 and TRBJ1-1; D remains unclear. CDR1 and CDR2 from the germline V gene are SGHTA and FQGNSA. The CDR3 contains 12 residues. The V end was cut by 8 bases, the J end by 7 bases, with 14 bases between. CDR3: CASQEEGHEAFF. The CDR3 nucleotides are TGTGCCAGCCAAGAAGAGGGTCATGAAGCTTTCTTT.

About this clone: An end of the junction differs from the germline gene, which may be a read error. The gene calls are TRBV7-2 and TRBJ1-2; a weak D match, TRBD1 (6 bases). CDR1 is SGHTA and CDR2 is FQGNSA in the germline V gene. The CDR3 has 15 residues. The CDR3 DNA is TGTGCCAGCAGTTTAGATCTGGGGGCCGCGGCAACCTACACCTTC. Protein sequence: CASSLDLGAAATYTF.

This chain uses TRBV5-1 with TRBJ2-3, with TRBD1 matching over 7 bases. The ends lost 4 bases at V and 2 bases at J; junction bases unmatched: 7. Per the germline V gene, CDR1 is SGHRS and CDR2 is YFSETQ. This CDR3 is 15 amino acids long. The CDR3 nucleotides are TGCGCCAGCAGCCGAGCCGGGACAGACACAGATACGCAGTATTTT. Protein: CASSRAGTDTDTQYF. Looking up the rest from reference TRBV5-1 and TRBJ2-3 gives the full variable domain: KAGVTQTPRYLIKTRGQQVTLSCSPISGHRSVSWYQQTPGQGLQFLFEYFSETQRNKGNFPGRFSGRQFSNSRSEMNVSTLELGDSALYLCASSRAGTDTDTQYFGPGTRLTVL.